This T cell receptor (beta chain) was profiled in a study of blood T cell repertoires in COVID-19. Overall study context: Samples taken during acute and convalescent COVID-19 were collected in the United States, Italy and Spain. The analysed material was cDNA or gDNA that came from T cells, B-cell-depleted T cells, or PBMCs.

The length of the CDR3 is 15 residues. The ends lost 5 bases at V and 4 bases at J; junction bases unmatched: 4. The germline CDR1 and CDR2 sequences are MRHNA and SNTAGT. Per the original data handling: It was from reference gene primer amplification that nucleated cell counts were estimated. Sequencing used immunoSEQ multiplex PCR; TCRdb keeps in-frame clones, though not all of them. V and J calls and clone size are copied from that table; D and trimming were computed from the DNA. The table shows about 250,000 clones, with about 86% occurring only once. The sequenced material came from peripheral blood. This receptor was taken from a man older than 75 with acute or convalescent COVID-19. The V and J genes are TRBV6-4 and TRBJ2-3; 12 bases are shared with TRBD2. CDR3 sequence reads: CASSQTSGGSDTQYF. The CDR3 coding sequence is TGTGCCAGCAGTCAGACTAGCGGGGGATCAGATACGCAGTATTTT.